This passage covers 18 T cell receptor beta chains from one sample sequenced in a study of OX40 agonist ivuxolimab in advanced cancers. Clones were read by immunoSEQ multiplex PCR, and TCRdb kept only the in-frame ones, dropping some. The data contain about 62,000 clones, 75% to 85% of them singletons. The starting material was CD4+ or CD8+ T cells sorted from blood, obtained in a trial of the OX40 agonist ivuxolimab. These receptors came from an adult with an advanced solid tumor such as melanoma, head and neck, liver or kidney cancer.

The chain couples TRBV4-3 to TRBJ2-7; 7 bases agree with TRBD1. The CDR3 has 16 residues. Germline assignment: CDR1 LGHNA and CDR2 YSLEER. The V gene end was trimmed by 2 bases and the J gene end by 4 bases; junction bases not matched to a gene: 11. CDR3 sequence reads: CASSQSPRQGQYEQYF. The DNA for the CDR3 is TGCGCCAGCAGCCAATCACCCCGACAGGGACAATACGAGCAGTACTTC.

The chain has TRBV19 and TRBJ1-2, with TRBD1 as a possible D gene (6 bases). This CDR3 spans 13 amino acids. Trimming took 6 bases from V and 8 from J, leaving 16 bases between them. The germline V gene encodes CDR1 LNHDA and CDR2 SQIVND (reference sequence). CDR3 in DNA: TGTGCCAGTAGCATACAGGGCCCCAGGGGCTACACCTTC. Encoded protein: CASSIQGPRGYTF.

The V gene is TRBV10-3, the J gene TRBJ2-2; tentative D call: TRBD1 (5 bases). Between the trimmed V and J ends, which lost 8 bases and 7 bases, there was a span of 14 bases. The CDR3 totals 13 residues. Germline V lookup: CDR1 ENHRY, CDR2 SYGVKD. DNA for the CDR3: TGTGCCATCTTATGGGGCGAAGGCGGGGAGCTGTTTTTT. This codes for CAILWGEGGELFF.

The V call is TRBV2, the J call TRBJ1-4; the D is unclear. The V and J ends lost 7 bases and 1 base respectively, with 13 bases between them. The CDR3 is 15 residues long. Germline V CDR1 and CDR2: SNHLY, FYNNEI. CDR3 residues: CASKKSEITNEKLFF. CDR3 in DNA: TGTGCCAGCAAAAAATCTGAGATAACTAATGAAAAACTGTTTTTT. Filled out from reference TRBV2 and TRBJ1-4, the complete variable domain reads EPEVTQTPSHQVTQMGQEVILRCVPISNHLYFYWYRQILGQKVEFLVSFYNNEISEKSEIFDDQFSVERPDGSNFTLKIRSTKLEDSAMYFCASKKSEITNEKLFFGSGTQLSVL.

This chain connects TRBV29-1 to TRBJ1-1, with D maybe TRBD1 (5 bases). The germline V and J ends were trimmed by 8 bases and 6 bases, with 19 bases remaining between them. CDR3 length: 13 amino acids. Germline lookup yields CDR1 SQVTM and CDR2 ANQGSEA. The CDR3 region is CSQQAGSGSEAFF. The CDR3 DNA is TGCAGCCAACAAGCGGGGTCAGGGTCTGAAGCTTTCTTT.

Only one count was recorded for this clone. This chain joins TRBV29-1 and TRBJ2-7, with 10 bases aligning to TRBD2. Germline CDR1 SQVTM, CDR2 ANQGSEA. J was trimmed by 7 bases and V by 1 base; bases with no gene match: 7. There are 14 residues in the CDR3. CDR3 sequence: CSVEGLAGEREQYF. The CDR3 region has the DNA TGCAGCGTTGAAGGGCTAGCGGGAGAAAGGGAGCAGTACTTC.

In nucleotides, the CDR3 is TGTGCCAGCAGCTTAGGTGGCAGGGGAGCCACTGAAGCTTTCTTT. Its translation is CASSLGGRGATEAFF. This sequence joins TRBV7-2 and TRBJ1-1; the D gene is possibly TRBD1 (6 bases). The CDR3 has 15 amino acids. CDR1 and CDR2 (germline): SGHTA, FQGNSA. V was clipped by 1 base and J by 4 bases, with 13 bases between them.

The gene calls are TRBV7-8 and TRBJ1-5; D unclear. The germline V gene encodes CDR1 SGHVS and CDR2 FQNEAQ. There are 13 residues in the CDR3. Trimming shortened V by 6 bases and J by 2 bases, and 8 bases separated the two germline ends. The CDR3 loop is CASRGGGNQPQHF. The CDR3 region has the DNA TGTGCCAGCAGGGGCGGGGGCAATCAGCCCCAGCATTTT.

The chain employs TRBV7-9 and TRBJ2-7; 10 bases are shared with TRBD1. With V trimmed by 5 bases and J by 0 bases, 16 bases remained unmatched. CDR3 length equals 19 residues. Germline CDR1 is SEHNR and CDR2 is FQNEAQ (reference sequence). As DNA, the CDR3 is TGTGCCAGCAGCCCCCTGGCCGGGACAGGGGCAGGGAGCTCCTACGAGCAGTACTTC. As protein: CASSPLAGTGAGSSYEQYF. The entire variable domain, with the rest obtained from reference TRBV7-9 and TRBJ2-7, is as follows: DTGVSQNPRHKITKRGQNVTFRCDPISEHNRLYWYRQTLGQGPEFLTYFQNEAQLEKSRLLSDRFSAERPKGSFSTLEIQRTEQGDSAMYLCASSPLAGTGAGSSYEQYFGPGTRLTVT.

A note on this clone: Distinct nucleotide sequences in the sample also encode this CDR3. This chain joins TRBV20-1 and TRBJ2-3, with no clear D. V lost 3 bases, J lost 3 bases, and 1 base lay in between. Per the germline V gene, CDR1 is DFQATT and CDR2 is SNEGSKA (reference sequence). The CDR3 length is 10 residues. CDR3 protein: CSARTDTQYF. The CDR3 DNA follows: TGCAGTGCTAGGACAGATACGCAGTATTTT.

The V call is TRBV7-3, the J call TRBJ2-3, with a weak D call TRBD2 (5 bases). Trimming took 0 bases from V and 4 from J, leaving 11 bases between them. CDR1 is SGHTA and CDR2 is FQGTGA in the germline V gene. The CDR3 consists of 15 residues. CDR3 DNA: TGTGCCAGCAGCTTAACGGGTTCTAGCTCAGATACGCAGTATTTT. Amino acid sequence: CASSLTGSSSDTQYF.

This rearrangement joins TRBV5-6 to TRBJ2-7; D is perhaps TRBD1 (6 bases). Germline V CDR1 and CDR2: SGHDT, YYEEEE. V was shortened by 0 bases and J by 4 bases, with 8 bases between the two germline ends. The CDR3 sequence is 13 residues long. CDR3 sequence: CASSLGTGYEQYF. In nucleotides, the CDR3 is TGTGCCAGCAGCTTGGGAACAGGGTACGAGCAGTACTTC.

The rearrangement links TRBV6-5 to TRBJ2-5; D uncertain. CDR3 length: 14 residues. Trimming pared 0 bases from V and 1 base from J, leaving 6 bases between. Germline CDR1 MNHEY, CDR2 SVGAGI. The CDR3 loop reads CASSYSGSQETQYF. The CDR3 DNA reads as TGTGCCAGCAGTTACTCGGGGTCCCAAGAGACCCAGTACTTC.

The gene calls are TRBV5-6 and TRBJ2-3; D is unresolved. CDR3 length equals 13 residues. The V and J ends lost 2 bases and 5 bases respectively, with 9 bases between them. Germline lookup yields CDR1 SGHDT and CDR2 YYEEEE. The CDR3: CASSFGRGDTQYF. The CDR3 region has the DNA TGTGCCAGCAGCTTTGGACGCGGAGATACGCAGTATTTT.

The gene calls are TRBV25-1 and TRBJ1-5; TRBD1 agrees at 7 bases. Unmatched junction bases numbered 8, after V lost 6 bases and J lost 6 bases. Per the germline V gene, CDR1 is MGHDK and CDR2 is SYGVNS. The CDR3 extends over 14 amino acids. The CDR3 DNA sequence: TGTGCCAGCAGCCCAGACAGGGAGCCTCAGCCCCAGCATTTT. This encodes CASSPDREPQPQHF.

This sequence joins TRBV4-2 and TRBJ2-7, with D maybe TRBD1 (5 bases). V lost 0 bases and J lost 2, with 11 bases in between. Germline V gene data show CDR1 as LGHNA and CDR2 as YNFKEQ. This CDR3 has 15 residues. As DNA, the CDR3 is TGTGCCAGCAGCCAAGATCCCGACAGTACCTACGAGCAGTACTTC. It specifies CASSQDPDSTYEQYF.

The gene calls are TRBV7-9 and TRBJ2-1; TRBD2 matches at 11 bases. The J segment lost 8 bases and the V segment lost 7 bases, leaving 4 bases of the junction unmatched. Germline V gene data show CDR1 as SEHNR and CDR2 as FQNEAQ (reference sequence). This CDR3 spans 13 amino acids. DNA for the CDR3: TGTGCCAGCAAGATTAGCGGGGGGGATGAGCAGTTCTTC. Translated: CASKISGGDEQFF.

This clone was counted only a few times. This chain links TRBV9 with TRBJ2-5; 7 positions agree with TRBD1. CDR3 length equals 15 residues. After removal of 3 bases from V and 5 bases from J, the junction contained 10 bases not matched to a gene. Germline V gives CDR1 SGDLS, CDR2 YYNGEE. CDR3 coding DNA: TGTGCCAGCAGCGCCTGGACAGGCGCTGGGGAGACCCAGTACTTC. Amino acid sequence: CASSAWTGAGETQYF.